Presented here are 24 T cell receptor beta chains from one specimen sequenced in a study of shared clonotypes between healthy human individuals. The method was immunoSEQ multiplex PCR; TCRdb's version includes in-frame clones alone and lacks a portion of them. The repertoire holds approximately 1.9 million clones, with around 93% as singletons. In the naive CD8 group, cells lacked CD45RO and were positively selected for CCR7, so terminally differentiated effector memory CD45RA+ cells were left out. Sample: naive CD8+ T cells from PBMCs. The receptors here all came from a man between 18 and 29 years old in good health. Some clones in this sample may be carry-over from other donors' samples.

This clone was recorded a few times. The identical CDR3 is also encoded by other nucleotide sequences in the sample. The CDR3 DNA reads as TGTGCCAGCAGCGTAGGTGGGTCCTCCTACGAGCAGTACTTC. Protein: CASSVGGSSYEQYF. The chain carries TRBV9 and TRBJ2-7; D unresolved. This CDR3 region has 14 residues. CDR1 SGDLS and CDR2 YYNGEE come from the germline V gene. V was pared by 0 bases and J by 0 bases, with 7 bases between.

This chain's CDR3 is CASNPGDTNTGELFF. The CDR3 bases are TGTGCCAGCAACCCAGGGGATACGAACACCGGGGAGCTGTTTTTT. The chain uses TRBV28 and TRBJ2-2; possibly TRBD1 for D (6 bases). V was trimmed by 7 bases and J by 0 bases, leaving 12 bases between them. CDR3 length: 15 amino acids. Germline CDR1 and CDR2: MDHEN and SYDVKM.

Here the CDR3 DNA reads TGTGCCAGCAGCTCACACCGCCGGGACGGTACCTACGAGCAGTACTTC. This gives the protein CASSSHRRDGTYEQYF. V is TRBV13 and J is TRBJ2-7; D is possibly TRBD1 or TRBD2 (5 bases each). Germline CDR1 reads PRHDT; CDR2 reads FYEKMQ (reference sequence). The V end was cut by 4 bases, the J end by 2 bases, with 18 bases between. The CDR3 covers 16 residues.

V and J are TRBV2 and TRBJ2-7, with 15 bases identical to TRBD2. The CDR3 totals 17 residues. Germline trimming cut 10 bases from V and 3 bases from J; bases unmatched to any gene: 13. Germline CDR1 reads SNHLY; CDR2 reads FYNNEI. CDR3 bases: TGTGCCATCGTACCAGGACTAGCGGGAGGGAGCCTCTACGAGCAGTACTTC. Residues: CAIVPGLAGGSLYEQYF.

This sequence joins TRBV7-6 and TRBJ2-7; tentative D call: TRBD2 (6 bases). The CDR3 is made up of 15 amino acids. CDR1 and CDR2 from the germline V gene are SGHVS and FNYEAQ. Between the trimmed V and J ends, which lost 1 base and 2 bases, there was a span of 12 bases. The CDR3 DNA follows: TGTGCCAGCAGCTTAGAAGCGGGCATTCCCTACGAGCAGTACTTC. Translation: CASSLEAGIPYEQYF. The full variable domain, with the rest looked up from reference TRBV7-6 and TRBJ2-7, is GAGVSQSPRYKVTKRGQDVALRCDPISGHVSLYWYRQALGQGPEFLTYFNYEAQQDKSGLPNDRFSAERPEGSISTLTIQRTEQRDSAMYRCASSLEAGIPYEQYFGPGTRLTVT.

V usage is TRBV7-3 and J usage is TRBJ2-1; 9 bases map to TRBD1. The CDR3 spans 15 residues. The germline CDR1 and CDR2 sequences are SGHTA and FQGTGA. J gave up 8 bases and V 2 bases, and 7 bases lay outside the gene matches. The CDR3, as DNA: TGTGCCAGCAGCTTATCACAGGGGGCGCGGGATGAGCAGTTCTTC. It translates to CASSLSQGARDEQFF.

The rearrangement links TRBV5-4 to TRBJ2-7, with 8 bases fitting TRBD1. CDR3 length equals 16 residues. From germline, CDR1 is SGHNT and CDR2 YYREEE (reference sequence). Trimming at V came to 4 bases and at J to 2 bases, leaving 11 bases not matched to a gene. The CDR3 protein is CASSGGWTGKAYEQYF. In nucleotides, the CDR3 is TGTGCCAGCAGCGGCGGTTGGACAGGGAAGGCCTACGAGCAGTACTTC. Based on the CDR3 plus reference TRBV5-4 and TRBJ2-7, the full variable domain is ETGVTQSPTHLIKTRGQQVTLRCSSQSGHNTVSWYQQALGQGPQFIFQYYREEENGRGNFPPRFSGLQFPNYSSELNVNALELDDSALYLCASSGGWTGKAYEQYFGPGTRLTVT.

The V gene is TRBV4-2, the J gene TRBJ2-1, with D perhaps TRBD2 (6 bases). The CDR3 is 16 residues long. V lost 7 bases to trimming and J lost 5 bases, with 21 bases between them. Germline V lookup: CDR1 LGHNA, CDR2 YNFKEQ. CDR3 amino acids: CASTSNGGDANNEQFF. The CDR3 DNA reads TGTGCCAGCACTTCCAACGGAGGGGACGCGAACAATGAGCAGTTCTTC.

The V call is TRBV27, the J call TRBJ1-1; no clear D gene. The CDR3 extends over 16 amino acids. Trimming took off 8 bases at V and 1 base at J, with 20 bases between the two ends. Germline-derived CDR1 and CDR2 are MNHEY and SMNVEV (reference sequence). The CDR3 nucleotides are TGTGCCAGCTCGAAGATATACAGTCCCCCGAACACTGAAGCTTTCTTT. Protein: CASSKIYSPPNTEAFF.

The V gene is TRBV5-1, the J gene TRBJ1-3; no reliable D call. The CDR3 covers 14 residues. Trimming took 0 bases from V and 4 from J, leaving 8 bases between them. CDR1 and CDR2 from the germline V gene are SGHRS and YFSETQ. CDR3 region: CASSLEGRGNTIYF. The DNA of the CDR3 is TGCGCCAGCAGCTTGGAAGGGCGGGGAAACACCATATATTTT.

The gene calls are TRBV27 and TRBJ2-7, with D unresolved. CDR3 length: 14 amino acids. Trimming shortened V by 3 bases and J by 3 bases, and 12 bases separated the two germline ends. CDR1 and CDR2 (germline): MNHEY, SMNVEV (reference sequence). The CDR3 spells CASSLLSALYEQYF. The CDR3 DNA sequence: TGTGCCAGCAGTTTGCTCAGTGCTCTCTACGAGCAGTACTTC.

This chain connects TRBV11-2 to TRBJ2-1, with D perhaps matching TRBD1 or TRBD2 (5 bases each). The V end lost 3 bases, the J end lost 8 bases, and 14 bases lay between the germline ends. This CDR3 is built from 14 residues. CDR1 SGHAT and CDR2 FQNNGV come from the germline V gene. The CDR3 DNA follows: TGTGCCAGCAGCTTTATTCGAGGGGACCATGAGCAGTTCTTC. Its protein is CASSFIRGDHEQFF.

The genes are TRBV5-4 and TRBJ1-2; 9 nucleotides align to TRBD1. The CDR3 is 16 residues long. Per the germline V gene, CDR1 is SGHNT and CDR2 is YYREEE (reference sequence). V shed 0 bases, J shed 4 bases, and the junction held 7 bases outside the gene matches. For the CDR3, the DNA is TGTGCCAGCAGCTTGGATGGGACAGGGAGAGTCTATGGCTACACCTTC. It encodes CASSLDGTGRVYGYTF.

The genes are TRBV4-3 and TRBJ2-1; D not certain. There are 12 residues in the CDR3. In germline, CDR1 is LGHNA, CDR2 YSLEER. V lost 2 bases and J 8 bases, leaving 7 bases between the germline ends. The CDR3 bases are TGCGCCAGCAGCCAATCAGTCCATGAGCAGTTCTTC. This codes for CASSQSVHEQFF.

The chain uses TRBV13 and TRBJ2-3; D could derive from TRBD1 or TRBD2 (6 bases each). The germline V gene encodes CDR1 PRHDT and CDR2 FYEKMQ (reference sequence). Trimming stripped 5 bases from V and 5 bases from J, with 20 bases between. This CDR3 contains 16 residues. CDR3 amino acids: CASSLMGGLFRDTQYF. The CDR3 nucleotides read TGTGCCAGCAGCCTGATGGGGGGCCTTTTCAGAGATACGCAGTATTTT.

DNA of the CDR3: TGTGCCAGCAGCCCAGTACTAGCGGGAGGGTACGAGCAGTACTTC. Protein product: CASSPVLAGGYEQYF. The chain uses TRBV27 and TRBJ2-7, with TRBD2 matching 13 bases. Trimming at V came to 6 bases and at J to 4 bases, leaving 6 bases not matched to a gene. Germline V gene lookup returns CDR1 MNHEY and CDR2 SMNVEV (reference sequence). There are 15 residues in the CDR3.

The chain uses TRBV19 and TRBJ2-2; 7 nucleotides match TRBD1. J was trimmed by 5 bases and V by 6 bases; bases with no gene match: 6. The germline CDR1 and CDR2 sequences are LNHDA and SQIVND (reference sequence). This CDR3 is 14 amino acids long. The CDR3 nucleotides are TGTGCCAGTAGCAGGGGGTTTGTGACCGGGGAGCTGTTTTTT. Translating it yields CASSRGFVTGELFF.

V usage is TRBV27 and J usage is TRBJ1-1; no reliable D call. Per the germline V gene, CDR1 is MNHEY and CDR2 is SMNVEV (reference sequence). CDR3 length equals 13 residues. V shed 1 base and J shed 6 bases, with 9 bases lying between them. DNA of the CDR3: TGTGCCAGCAGTTTATTGGACGGACCTGAAGCTTTCTTT. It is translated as CASSLLDGPEAFF.

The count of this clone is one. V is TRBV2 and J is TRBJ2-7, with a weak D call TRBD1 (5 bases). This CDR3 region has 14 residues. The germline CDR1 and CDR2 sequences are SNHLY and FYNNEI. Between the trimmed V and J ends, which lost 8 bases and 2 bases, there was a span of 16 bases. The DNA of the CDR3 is TGTGCCAGCGGACCCCAGGGTTATACCTACGAGCAGTACTTC. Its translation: CASGPQGYTYEQYF.

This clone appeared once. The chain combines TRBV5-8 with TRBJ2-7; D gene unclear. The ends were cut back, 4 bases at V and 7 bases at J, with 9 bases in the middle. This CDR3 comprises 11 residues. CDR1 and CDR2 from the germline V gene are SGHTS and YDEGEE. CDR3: CASSPLAEQYF. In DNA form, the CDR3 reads TGTGCCAGCAGCCCCCTGGCGGAGCAGTACTTC.

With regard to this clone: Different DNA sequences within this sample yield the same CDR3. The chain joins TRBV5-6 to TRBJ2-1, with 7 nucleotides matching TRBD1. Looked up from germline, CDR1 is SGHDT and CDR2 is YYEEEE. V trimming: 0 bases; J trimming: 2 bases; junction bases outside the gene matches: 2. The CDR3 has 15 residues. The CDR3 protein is CASSLVGGAYNEQFF. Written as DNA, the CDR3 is TGTGCCAGCAGCTTGGTAGGGGGCGCCTACAATGAGCAGTTCTTC.

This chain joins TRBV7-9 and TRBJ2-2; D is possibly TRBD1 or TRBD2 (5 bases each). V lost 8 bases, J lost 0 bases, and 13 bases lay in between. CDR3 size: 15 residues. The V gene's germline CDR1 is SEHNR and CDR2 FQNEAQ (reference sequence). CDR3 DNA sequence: TGTGCCAGCCCAACGGGGCTTCCGAACACCGGGGAGCTGTTTTTT. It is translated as CASPTGLPNTGELFF.

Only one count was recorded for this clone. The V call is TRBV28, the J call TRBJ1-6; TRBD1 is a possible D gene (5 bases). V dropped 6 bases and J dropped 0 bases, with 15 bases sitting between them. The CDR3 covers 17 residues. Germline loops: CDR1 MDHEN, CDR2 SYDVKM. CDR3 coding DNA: TGTGCCAGCAGAAGTTTCGACAGTAGCTCCTATAATTCACCCCTCCACTTT. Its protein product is CASRSFDSSSYNSPLHF. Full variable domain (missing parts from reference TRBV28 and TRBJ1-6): DVKVTQSSRYLVKRTGEKVFLECVQDMDHENMFWYRQDPGLGLRLIYFSYDVKMKEKGDIPEGYSVSREKKERFSLILESASTNQTSMYLCASRSFDSSSYNSPLHFGNGTRLTVT.

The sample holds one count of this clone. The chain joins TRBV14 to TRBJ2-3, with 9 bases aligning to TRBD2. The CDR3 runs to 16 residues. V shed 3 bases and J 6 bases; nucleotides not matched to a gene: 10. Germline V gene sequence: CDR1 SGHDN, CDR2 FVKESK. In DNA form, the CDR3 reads TGTGCCAGCAGCCAGATTGCGGGAGGGCCGCCCGATACGCAGTATTTT. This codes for CASSQIAGGPPDTQYF.